This T cell receptor beta chain was captured in a study of cytomegalovirus exposure and HLA in healthy donors. CDR1 is SEHNR, CDR2 FQNEAQ, per germline (reference sequence). The CDR3 is 16 amino acids. The germline V and J ends were trimmed by 5 bases and 7 bases, with 18 bases remaining between them. The PCR ran on 60 Vbeta and 13 Jbeta primers. Clones were read by immunoSEQ multiplex PCR, and TCRdb kept only the in-frame ones, dropping some. There are roughly 100,000 clones in the sample; over 65% occur only once, and roughly 15% lies in the top ten. The V and J genes are TRBV7-9 and TRBJ1-6; perhaps TRBD1 as D (5 bases). Sequencing was carried out using PBMCs. This clonotype was sampled from a woman under 30 in good health and CMV-seropositive. This CDR3 is CASSRALGQGNSPLHF. The DNA of the CDR3 is TGTGCCAGCAGCCGGGCGCTCGGGCAGGGAAATTCACCCCTCCACTTT. Drawing the rest from reference TRBV7-9 and TRBJ1-6, the complete variable domain is DTGVSQNPRHKITKRGQNVTFRCDPISEHNRLYWYRQTLGQGPEFLTYFQNEAQLEKSRLLSDRFSAERPKGSFSTLEIQRTEQGDSAMYLCASSRALGQGNSPLHFGNGTRLTVT.